Listed below are T cell receptor beta chains from one sample, sequenced in a study of blood T cell repertoires in COVID-19. The repertoire was sequenced with immunoSEQ multiplex PCR; TCRdb's copy has only in-frame clones and lacks some. The sample shows about 270,000 clones, over 85% of them seen only once. The sequencing sample was made of PBMCs or T cells enriched from blood (not recorded which). These receptors all come from an older woman who had recovered from COVID-19. Each CDR3 is given with its conserved first and last residue. A D gene is named only where the DNA matches it firmly. Clone size is shown for a subset of rows, as once, few, many or a class of expanded clone.

D	size	J	V	CDR3	DNA
TRBD1	-	TRBJ1-4	TRBV28	CASRPRHRGQFEKLFF	TGTGCCAGCAGACCACGCCACAGGGGGCAGTTTGAAAAACTGTTTTTT
TRBD1	-	TRBJ1-3	TRBV9	CASSARTGPGNTIYF	TGTGCCAGCAGCGCCAGGACAGGTCCTGGAAACACCATATATTTT
TRBD2	-	TRBJ2-7	TRBV4-2	CASSQVSGRSSYEQYF	TGTGCCAGCAGCCAAGTCAGCGGGAGGAGCTCCTACGAGCAGTACTTC
-	-	TRBJ1-1	TRBV7-2	CASSHLQGGYTEAFF	TGTGCCAGCAGCCACCTACAGGGAGGGTACACTGAAGCTTTCTTT
-	few	TRBJ1-2	TRBV12-5	CACSREEGGYTF	TGTGCCTGTTCCAGGGAGGAGGGTGGCTACACCTTC
-	-	TRBJ2-7	TRBV2	CASRIMSGKQYF	TGTGCCAGCAGGATTATGAGTGGTAAGCAGTACTTC
TRBD2	-	TRBJ2-7	TRBV24-1	CATSGITSGGSYEQYF	TGTGCCACCAGTGGTATCACTAGCGGGGGATCCTACGAGCAGTACTTC
TRBD1	-	TRBJ1-2	TRBV6-6	CASSVTGGNTNYGYTF	TGTGCCAGCAGTGTAACAGGGGGTAATACTAACTATGGCTACACCTTC
-	-	TRBJ1-3	TRBV5-1	CASSWSEGNTIYF	TGCGCCAGCAGCTGGTCCGAGGGAAACACCATATATTTT
TRBD1	-	TRBJ1-1	TRBV10-1	CASSEPGQSETEAFF	TGCGCCAGCAGTGAGCCGGGACAGAGTGAGACTGAAGCTTTCTTT
-	-	TRBJ2-7	TRBV7-2	CASSSQGGAGEQYF	TGTGCCAGCAGCTCACAGGGAGGGGCCGGCGAGCAGTACTTC
-	-	TRBJ1-2	TRBV21-1	CASSKGRGGGYTF	TGTGCCAGCAGCAAAGGCCGGGGGGGCGGCTACACCTTC
-	-	TRBJ2-7	TRBV3-1/TRBV3-2	CASSQAAYEQYF	TGTGCCAGCAGCCAGGCCGCCTACGAGCAGTACTTC
-	-	TRBJ2-7	TRBV29-1	CSVASSSYEQYF	TGCAGCGTTGCTTCCAGCTCCTACGAGCAGTACTTC
TRBD2	few	TRBJ2-5	TRBV7-2	CASSSRTSGGAGETQYF	TGTGCCAGCAGCTCGCGGACTAGCGGGGGGGCCGGAGAGACCCAGTACTTC
-	-	TRBJ1-5	TRBV2	CASSGMGGANQPQHF	TGTGCCAGCAGTGGAATGGGAGGGGCCAATCAGCCCCAGCATTTT
TRBD2	-	TRBJ2-7	TRBV6-2/TRBV6-3	CASSETSGGYEQYF	TGTGCCAGCAGTGAGACTAGCGGGGGATACGAGCAGTACTTC
-	once	TRBJ2-1	TRBV3-1/TRBV3-2	CASRGSFDNEQFF	TGTGCCAGCAGAGGGAGTTTTGACAATGAGCAGTTCTTC
-	-	TRBJ2-3	TRBV10-1	CASSPTLGTDTQYF	TGCGCCAGCAGTCCCACCCTCGGGACAGATACGCAGTATTTT
TRBD1	-	TRBJ2-1	TRBV5-1	CASSLDRGLNEQFF	TGCGCCAGCAGCTTGGACAGGGGCCTAAATGAGCAGTTCTTC